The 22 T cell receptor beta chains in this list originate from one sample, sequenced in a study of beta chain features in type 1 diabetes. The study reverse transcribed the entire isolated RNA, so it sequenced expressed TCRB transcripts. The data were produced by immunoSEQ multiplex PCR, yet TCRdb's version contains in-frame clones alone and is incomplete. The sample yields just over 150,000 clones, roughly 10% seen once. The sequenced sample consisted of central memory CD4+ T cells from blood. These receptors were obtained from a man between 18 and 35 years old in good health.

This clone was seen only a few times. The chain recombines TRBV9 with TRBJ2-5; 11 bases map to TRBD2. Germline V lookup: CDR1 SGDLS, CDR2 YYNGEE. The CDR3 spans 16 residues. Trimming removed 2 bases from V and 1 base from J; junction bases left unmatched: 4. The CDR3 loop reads CASSVGTSGFQETQYF. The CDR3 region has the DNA TGTGCCAGCAGCGTTGGGACTAGCGGATTCCAAGAGACCCAGTACTTC. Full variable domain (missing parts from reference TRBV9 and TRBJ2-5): DSGVTQTPKHLITATGQRVTLRCSPRSGDLSVYWYQQSLDQGLQFLIQYYNGEERAKGNILERFSAQQFPDLHSELNLSSLELGDSALYFCASSVGTSGFQETQYFGPGTRLLVL.

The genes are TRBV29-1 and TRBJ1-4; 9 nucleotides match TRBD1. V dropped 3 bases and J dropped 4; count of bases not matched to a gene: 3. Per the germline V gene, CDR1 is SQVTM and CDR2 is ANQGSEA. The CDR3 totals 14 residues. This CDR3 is CSVDGTGLNEKLFF. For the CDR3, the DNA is TGCAGCGTTGATGGGACAGGGCTTAATGAAAAACTGTTTTTT.

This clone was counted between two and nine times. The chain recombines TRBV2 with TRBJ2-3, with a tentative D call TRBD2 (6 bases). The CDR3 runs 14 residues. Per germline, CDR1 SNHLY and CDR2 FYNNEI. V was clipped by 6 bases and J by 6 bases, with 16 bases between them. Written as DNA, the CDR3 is TGTGCCAGCAGGGGGGACGCTAGCGCCGATACGCAGTATTTT. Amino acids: CASRGDASADTQYF.

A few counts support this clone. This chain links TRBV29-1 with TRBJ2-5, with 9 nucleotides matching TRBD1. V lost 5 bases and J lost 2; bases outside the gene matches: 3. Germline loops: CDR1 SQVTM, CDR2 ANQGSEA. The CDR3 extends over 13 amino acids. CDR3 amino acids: CSVRTGAQETQYF. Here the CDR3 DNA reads TGCAGCGTTCGGACAGGGGCACAAGAGACCCAGTACTTC.

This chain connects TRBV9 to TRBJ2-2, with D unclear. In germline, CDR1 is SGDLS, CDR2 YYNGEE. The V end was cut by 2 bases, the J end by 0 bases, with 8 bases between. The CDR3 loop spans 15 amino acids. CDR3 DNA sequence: TGTGCCAGCAGCGTCTCCTTCGCGAACACCGGGGAGCTGTTTTTT. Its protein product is CASSVSFANTGELFF.

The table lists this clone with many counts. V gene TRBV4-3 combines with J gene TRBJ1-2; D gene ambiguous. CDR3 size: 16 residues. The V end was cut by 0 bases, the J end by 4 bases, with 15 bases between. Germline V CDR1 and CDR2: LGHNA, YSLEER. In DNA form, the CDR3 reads TGCGCCAGCAGCCAAGATCGGCGGGAAGTTGGCTATGGCTACACCTTC. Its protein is CASSQDRREVGYGYTF.

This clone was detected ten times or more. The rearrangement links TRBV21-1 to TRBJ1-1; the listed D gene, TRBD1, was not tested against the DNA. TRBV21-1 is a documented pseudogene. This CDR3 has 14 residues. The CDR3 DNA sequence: TGTGCCAGCAGCAGAGACAGGGGGGGCACTGAAGCTTTCTTT. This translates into CASSRDRGGTEAFF.

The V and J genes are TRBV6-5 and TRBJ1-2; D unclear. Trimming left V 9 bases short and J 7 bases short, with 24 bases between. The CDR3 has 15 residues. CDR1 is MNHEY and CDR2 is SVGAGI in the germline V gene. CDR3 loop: CASGAGRTPGSGYTF. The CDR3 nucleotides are TGTGCCAGTGGTGCCGGCAGGACCCCTGGGAGTGGCTACACCTTC.

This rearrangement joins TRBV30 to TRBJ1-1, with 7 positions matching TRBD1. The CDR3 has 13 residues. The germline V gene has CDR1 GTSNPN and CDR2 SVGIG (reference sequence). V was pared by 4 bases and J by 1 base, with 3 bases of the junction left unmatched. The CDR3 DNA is TGTGCCTGGACCAGGGGGTGGAACACTGAAGCTTTCTTT. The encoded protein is CAWTRGWNTEAFF. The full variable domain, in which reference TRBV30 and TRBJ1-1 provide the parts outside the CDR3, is SQTIHQWPATLVQPVGSPLSLECTVEGTSNPNLYWYRQAAGRGLQLLFYSVGIGQISSEVPQNLSASRPQDRQFILSSKKLLLSDSGFYLCAWTRGWNTEAFFGQGTRLTVV.

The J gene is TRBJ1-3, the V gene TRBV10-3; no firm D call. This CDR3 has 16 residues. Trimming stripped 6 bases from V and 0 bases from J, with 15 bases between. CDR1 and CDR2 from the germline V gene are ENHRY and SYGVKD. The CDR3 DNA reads TGTGCCATCAGCGTACGAATGGAGCTCTCTGGAAACACCATATATTTT. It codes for CAISVRMELSGNTIYF.

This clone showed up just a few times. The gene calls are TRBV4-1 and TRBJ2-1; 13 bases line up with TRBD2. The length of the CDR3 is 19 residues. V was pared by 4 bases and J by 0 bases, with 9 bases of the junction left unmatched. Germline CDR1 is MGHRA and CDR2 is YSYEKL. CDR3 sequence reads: CASSRGLAGVASSYNEQFF. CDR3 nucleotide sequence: TGCGCCAGCAGCCGCGGACTAGCGGGAGTGGCGAGCTCCTACAATGAGCAGTTCTTC.

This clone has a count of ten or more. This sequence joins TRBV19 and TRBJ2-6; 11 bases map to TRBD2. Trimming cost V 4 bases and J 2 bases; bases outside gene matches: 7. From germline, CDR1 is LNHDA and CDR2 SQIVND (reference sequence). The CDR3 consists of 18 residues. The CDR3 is CASSKILAGETGANVLTF. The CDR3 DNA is TGTGCCAGTAGTAAGATACTAGCGGGAGAGACTGGGGCCAACGTCCTGACTTTC. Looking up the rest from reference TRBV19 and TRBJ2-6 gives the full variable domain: DGGITQSPKYLFRKEGQNVTLSCEQNLNHDAMYWYRQDPGQGLRLIYYSQIVNDFQKGDIAEGYSVSREKKESFPLTVTSAQKNPTAFYLCASSKILAGETGANVLTFGAGSRLTVL.

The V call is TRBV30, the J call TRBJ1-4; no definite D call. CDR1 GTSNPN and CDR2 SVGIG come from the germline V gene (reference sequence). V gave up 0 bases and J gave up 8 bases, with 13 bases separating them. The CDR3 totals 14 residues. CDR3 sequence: CAWSVRIRGEKLFF. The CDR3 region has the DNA TGTGCCTGGAGTGTTCGCATACGTGGAGAAAAACTGTTTTTT.

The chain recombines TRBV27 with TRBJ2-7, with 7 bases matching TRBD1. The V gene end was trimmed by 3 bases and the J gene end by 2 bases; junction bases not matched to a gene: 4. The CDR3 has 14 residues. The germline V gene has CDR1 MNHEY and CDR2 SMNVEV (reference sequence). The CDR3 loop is CASSFGRGTYEQYF. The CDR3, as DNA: TGTGCCAGCAGTTTTGGCAGGGGGACCTACGAGCAGTACTTC.

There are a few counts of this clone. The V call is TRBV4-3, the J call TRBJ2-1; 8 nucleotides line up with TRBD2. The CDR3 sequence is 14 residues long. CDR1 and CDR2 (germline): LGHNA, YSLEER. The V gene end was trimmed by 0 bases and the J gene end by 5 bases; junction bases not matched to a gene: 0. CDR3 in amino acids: CASSQDSGNNEQFF. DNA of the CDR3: TGCGCCAGCAGCCAAGATAGCGGGAACAATGAGCAGTTCTTC.

The DNA of the CDR3 is TGTGCCAGCAGCCCACCGCAGGGGGCGCGGAACACTGAAGCTTTCTTT. Amino acid sequence: CASSPPQGARNTEAFF. The chain recombines TRBV28 with TRBJ1-1; 8 nucleotides line up with TRBD1. V was pared by 6 bases and J by 1 base, with 10 bases of the junction left unmatched. CDR3 length: 16 residues. Germline CDR1 is MDHEN and CDR2 is SYDVKM.

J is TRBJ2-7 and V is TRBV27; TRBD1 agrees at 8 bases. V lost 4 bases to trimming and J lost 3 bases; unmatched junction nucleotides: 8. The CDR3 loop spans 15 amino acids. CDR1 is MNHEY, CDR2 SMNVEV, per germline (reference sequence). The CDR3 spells CASSSQDRDNYEQYF. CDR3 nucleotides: TGTGCCAGCAGTTCGCAGGACAGGGATAACTACGAGCAGTACTTC.

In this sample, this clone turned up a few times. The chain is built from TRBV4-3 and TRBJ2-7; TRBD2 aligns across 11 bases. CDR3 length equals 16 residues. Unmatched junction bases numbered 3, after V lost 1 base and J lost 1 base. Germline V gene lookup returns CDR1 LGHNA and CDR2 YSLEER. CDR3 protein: CASSQAGLAGSYEQYF. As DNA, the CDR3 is TGCGCCAGCAGCCAAGCAGGACTAGCGGGTTCCTACGAGCAGTACTTC.

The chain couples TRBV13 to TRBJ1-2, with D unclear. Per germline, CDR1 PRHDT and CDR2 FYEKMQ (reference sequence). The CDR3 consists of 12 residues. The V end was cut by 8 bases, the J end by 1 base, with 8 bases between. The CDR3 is CASEVLNYGYTF. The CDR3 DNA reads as TGTGCCAGCGAGGTCCTTAACTATGGCTACACCTTC.

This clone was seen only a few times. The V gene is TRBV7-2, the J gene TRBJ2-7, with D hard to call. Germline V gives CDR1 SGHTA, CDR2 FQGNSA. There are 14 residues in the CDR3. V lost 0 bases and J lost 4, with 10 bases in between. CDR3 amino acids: CASSLAALSYEQYF. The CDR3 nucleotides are TGTGCCAGCAGCTTAGCAGCCCTTTCGTACGAGCAGTACTTC.

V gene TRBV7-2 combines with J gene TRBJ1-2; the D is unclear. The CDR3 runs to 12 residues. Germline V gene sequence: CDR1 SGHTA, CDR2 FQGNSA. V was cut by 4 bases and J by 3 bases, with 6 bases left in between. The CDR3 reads CASSSHDYGYTF. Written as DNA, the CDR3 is TGTGCCAGCAGCTCCCACGACTATGGCTACACCTTC.

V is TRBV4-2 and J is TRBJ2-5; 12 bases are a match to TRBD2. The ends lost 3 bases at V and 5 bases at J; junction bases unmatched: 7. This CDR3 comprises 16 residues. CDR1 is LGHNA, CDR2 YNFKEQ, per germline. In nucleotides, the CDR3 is TGTGCCAGCAGCCAGCAACTAGCGGGAGGCCAGGAGACCCAGTACTTC. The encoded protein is CASSQQLAGGQETQYF.